The T cell receptor (beta chain) under discussion was sequenced for a study of control samples from healthy donors and cancer patients. Assay used: immunoSEQ multiplex PCR; TCRdb lists only in-frame clones, some missing. Among just over 150,000 clones listed, roughly 94% were seen once. CDR1 is LGHDT, CDR2 YNNKEL, per germline (reference sequence). The germline V and J ends were trimmed by 0 bases and 4 bases, with 18 bases remaining between them. There are 17 residues in the CDR3. This TCR was sampled from a woman in her 40s in good health. Sequencing used blood. The chain links TRBV3-1 (or the pseudogene TRBV3-2) to TRBJ2-5; tentatively, D is TRBD2 (6 bases). The DNA of the CDR3 is TGTGCCAGCAGCCAAGAGGCGGGGCCAGGTATCCGAGAGACCCAGTACTTC. Translation gives CASSQEAGPGIRETQYF.